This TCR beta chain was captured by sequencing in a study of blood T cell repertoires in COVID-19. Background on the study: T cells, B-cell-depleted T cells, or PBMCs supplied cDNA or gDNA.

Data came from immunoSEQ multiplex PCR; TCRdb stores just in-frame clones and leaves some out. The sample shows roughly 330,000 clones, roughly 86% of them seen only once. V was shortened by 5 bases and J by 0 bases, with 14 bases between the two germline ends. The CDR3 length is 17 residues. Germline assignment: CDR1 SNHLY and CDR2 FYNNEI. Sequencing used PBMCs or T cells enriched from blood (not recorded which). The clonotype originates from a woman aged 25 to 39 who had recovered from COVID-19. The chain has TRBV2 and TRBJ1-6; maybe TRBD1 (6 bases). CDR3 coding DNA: TGTGCCAGCAGTTTGGGGGGGCAGACCTCCTATAATTCACCCCTCCACTTT. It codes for CASSLGGQTSYNSPLHF.